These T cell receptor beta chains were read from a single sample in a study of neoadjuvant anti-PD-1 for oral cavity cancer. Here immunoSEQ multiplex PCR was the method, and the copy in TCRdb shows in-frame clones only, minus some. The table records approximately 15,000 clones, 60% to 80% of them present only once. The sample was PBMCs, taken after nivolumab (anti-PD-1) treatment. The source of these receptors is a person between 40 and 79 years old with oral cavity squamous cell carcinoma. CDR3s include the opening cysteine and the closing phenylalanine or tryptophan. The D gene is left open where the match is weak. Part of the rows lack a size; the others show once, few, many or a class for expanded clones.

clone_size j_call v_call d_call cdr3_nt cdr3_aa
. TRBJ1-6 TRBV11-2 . TGTGCCAGCAGCCCAATAGTCGGGGGGAATTCACCCCTCCACTTT CASSPIVGGNSPLHF
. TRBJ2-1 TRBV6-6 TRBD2 TGTGCCAGCAGTTACTCGGGGAGCGGGAGTATTGATGAGCAGTTCTTC CASSYSGSGSIDEQFF
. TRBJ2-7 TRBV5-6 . TGTGCCAGCAGCTTGCGGGGCTACGAGCAGTACTTC CASSLRGYEQYF
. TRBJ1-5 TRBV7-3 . TGTGCCAGCAGCCGCCCCGGCAGCGGCAATCAGCCCCAGCATTTT CASSRPGSGNQPQHF
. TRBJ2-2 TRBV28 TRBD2 TGTGCCAGCAGACTAGCGGAGAACACCGGGGAGCTGTTTTTT CASRLAENTGELFF
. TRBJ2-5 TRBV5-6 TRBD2 TGTGCCAGCAGCCAAAAGCGGGGGGCAAGATACGAAGAGACCCAGTACTTC CASSQKRGARYEETQYF
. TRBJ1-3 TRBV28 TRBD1 TGTGCCAGTGGACAGGGGACTGGAAACACCATATATTTT CASGQGTGNTIYF
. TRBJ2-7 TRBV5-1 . TGCGCCAGCAGCTTGGCCGTAGACATGACTTACGAGCAGTACTTC CASSLAVDMTYEQYF
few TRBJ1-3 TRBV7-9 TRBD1 TGTGCCAGCAGCTTAGCTGGGACAGACTCTGGAAACACCATATATTTT CASSLAGTDSGNTIYF
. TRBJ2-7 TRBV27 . TGTGCCAGCAGTTTAGTGAGGATTCCCTCCTACGAGCAGTACTTC CASSLVRIPSYEQYF
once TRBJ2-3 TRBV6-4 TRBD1 TGTGCCAGCAGTGTTGGGACAGGGGCCACAGATACGCAGTATTTT CASSVGTGATDTQYF
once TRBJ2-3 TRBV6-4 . TGTGCCAGCAGTGACTCGGGTATAGATACGCAGTATTTT CASSDSGIDTQYF
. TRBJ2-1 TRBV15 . TGTGCCACCAGCAGCCCAACGAGGAAAGACAATGAGCAGTTCTTC CATSSPTRKDNEQFF
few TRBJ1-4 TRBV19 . TGTGCCAGTAGGCCCGGACAGAATAATGAAAAACTGTTTTTT CASRPGQNNEKLFF
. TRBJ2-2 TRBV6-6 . TGTGCCAGCAGTTTGGACGGGGTCGGCGGGGAGCTGTTTTTT CASSLDGVGGELFF
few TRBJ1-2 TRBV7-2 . TGTGCCAGCAGCTTAGTTCTGGGAGGCTACACCTTC CASSLVLGGYTF
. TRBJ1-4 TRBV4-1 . TGCGCCAGCAGCCAAGCCAACCTCATCACTAATGAAAAACTGTTTTTT CASSQANLITNEKLFF
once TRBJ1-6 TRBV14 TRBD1 TGTGCCAGCAGCCGTCTGGACAGGGGACGAGAACCCCTCCACTTT CASSRLDRGREPLHF
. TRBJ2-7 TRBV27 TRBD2 TGTGCCAGCAGTTTATCGAAGCCGGGACTAGCGGGTGCCTACGAGCAGTACTTC CASSLSKPGLAGAYEQYF
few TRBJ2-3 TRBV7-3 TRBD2 TGTGCCAGCAGCTTTACCGGGACTAGCGGCACAGATACGCAGTATTTT CASSFTGTSGTDTQYF
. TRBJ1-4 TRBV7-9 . TGTGCCAGCAGCTTAGCTCAGGATGGGGAAAAACTGTTTTTT CASSLAQDGEKLFF
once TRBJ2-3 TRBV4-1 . TGCGCCAGCAGCCAAGAAGAACAGAGAAACACAGATACGCAGTATTTT CASSQEEQRNTDTQYF
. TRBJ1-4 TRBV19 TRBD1 TGTGCCAGTAGTACTGGGATAAGAGGGGGCGATGAAAAACTGTTTTTT CASSTGIRGGDEKLFF
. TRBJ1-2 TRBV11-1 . TGTGCCAGCAGCTCATCTAGGAGCAGGGGCTATGGCTACACCTTC CASSSSRSRGYGYTF
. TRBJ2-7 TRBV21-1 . TGTGCCAGCAGCATTAAGGAGCGGCAGAGCTCCTACGAGCAGTACTTC CASSIKERQSSYEQYF